This T cell receptor beta chain was observed in a study of blood T cell repertoires in COVID-19. Sequencing was performed with immunoSEQ multiplex PCR; in TCRdb, only in-frame clones are kept and a portion is missing. The sample yields 150,000 to 200,000 clones, 80% to 95% seen once. This CDR3 comprises 15 residues. Germline-derived CDR1 and CDR2 are SNHLY and FYNNEI. Trimming removed 2 bases from V and 8 bases from J; junction bases left unmatched: 8. Followed longitudinally, the Seattle patients had been enrolled during active infection. The clonotype was recovered from a young man with COVID-19, enrolled during active disease. The gene calls are TRBV2 and TRBJ1-2; TRBD1 matches at 10 bases. Sequences were obtained from peripheral blood. CDR3 DNA: TGTGCCAGCAGTGAATTTGGGACAGGGGAACGCGGCTACACCTTC. Amino acids: CASSEFGTGERGYTF. Combining the CDR3 with reference TRBV2 and TRBJ1-2 gives the whole variable domain EPEVTQTPSHQVTQMGQEVILRCVPISNHLYFYWYRQILGQKVEFLVSFYNNEISEKSEIFDDQFSVERPDGSNFTLKIRSTKLEDSAMYFCASSEFGTGERGYTFGSGTRLTVV.